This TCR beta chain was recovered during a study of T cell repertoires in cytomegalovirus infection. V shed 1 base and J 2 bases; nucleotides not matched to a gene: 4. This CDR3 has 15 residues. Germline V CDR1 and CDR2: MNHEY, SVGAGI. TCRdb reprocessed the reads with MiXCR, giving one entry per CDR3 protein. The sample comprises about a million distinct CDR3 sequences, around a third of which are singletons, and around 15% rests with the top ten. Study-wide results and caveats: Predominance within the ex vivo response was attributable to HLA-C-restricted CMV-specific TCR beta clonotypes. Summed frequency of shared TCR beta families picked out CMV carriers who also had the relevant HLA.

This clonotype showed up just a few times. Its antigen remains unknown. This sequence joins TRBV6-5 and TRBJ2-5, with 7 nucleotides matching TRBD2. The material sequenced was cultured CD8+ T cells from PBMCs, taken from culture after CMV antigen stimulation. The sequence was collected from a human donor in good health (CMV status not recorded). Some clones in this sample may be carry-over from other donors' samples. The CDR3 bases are TGTGCCAGCAGTTACTTGGGGGGGATTCAAGAGACCCAGTACTTC. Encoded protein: CASSYLGGIQETQYF.